This T cell receptor beta chain was obtained from a study of technical replicates of blood from a handful of donors. Using immunoSEQ multiplex PCR, the repertoire was profiled, and TCRdb retains in-frame clones only, with some absent. The sample lists 8,700 or so clones; 91% were seen once. From germline, CDR1 is MNHEY and CDR2 SMNVEV (reference sequence). The CDR3 loop spans 15 amino acids. V was cut by 11 bases and J by 4 bases, with 23 bases left in between. The sample comprised PBMCs. The chain joins TRBV27 to TRBJ1-2, with a tentative D call TRBD1 (6 bases). This sequence originates from a human donor in good health. The CDR3 loop is CAARGGRGSAYGYTF. The CDR3 DNA reads TGTGCCGCCAGAGGGGGGAGGGGGTCTGCCTATGGCTACACCTTC.